The clone carrying this T cell receptor beta chain was counted between two and nine times. Its antigen remains unidentified. The record originates from a study of fetal regulatory T cell absence and autoimmunity. General observations from the study: Broadly similar TRB gene family usage was seen in pancreas and cord blood. Oligoclonal TCR enrichment in pancreas over cord blood reached over 85-fold for some clones. The oligoclonal enrichment was interpreted as supporting antigen-driven pancreatic autoimmunity before birth in IPEX syndrome.

The CDR3 contains 13 residues. Trimming cost V 1 base and J 1 base, with 4 bases left between them. CDR1 and CDR2 (germline): GTSNPN, SVGIG (reference sequence). The survey-level immunoSEQ assay was used. Sequencing used immunoSEQ multiplex PCR; TCRdb keeps in-frame clones, though not all of them. The repertoire includes more than 85,000 clones, approximately 75% of them detected once, and just under 2% sits in the top ten. V usage is TRBV30 and J usage is TRBJ2-2; D gene uncertain. The sequenced sample was pancreas tissue. The sequence derives from a male donor with IPEX syndrome. CDR3 coding DNA: TGTGCCTGGAGTGCAGGGAACACCGGGGAGCTGTTTTTT. It translates to CAWSAGNTGELFF.